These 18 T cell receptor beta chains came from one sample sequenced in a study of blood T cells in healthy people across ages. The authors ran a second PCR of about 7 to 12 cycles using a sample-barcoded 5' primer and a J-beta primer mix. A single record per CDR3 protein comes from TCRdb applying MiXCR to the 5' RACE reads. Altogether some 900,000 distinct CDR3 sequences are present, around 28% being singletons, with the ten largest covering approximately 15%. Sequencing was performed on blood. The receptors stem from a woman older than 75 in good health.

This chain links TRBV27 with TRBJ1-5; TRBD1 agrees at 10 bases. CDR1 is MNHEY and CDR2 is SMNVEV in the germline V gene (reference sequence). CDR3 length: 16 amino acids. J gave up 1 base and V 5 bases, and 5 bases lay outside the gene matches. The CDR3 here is CASSPRDRGSNQPQHF. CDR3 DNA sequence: TGTGCCAGCAGTCCCCGGGACAGGGGAAGCAATCAGCCCCAGCATTTT.

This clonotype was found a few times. CDR3 sequence (DNA): TGTGCCAGCAGCCCACGTATCCACTCAGGGGAGGAGCAGTACTTC. Protein sequence: CASSPRIHSGEEQYF. The J gene is TRBJ2-5, the V gene TRBV7-2; D is perhaps TRBD1 or TRBD2 (6 bases each). Trimming pared 5 bases from V and 11 bases from J, leaving 24 bases between. This CDR3 spans 15 amino acids. Per the germline V gene, CDR1 is SGHTA and CDR2 is FQGNSA. Full variable domain (missing parts from reference TRBV7-2 and TRBJ2-5): GAGVSQSPSNKVTEKGKDVELRCDPISGHTALYWYRQSLGQGLEFLIYFQGNSAPDKSGLPSDRFSAERTGGSVSTLTIQRTQQEDSAVYLCASSPRIHSGEEQYFGPGTRLLVL.

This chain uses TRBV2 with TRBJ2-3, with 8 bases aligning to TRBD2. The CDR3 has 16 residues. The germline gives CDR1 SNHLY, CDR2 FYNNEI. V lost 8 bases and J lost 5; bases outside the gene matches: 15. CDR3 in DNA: TGTGCCAGCTACCCAGATGTCGGGACTAGTCAAGATACGCAGTATTTT. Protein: CASYPDVGTSQDTQYF.

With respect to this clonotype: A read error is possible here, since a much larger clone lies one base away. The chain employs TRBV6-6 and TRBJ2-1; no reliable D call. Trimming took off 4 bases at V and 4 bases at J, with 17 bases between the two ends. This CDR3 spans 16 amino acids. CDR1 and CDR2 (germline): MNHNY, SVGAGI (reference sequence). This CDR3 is CASSSPIYNNYNEQFF. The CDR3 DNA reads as TGTGCCAGCAGTTCTCCGATTTATAACAATTACAATGAGCAGTTCTTC.

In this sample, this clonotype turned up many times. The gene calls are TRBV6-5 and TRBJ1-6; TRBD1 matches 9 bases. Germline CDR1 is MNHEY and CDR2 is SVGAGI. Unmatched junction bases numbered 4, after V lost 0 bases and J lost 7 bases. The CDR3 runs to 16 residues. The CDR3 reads CASSYSGQGINSPLHF. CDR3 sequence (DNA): TGTGCCAGCAGTTACTCGGGACAGGGTATCAATTCACCCCTCCACTTT.

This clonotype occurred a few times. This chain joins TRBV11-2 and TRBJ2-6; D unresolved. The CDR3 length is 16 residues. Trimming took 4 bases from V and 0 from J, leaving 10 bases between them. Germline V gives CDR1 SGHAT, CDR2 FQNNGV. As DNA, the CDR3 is TGTGCCAGCAGCTCTTCGGGTAGCTCTGGGGCCAACGTCCTGACTTTC. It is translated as CASSSSGSSGANVLTF.

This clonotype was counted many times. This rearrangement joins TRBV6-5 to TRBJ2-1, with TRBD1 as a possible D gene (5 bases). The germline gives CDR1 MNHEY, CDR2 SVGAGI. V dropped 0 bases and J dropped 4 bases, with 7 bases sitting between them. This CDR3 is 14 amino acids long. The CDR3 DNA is TGTGCCAGCAGTTACTCGCGACAGTACAATGAGCAGTTCTTC. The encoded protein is CASSYSRQYNEQFF.

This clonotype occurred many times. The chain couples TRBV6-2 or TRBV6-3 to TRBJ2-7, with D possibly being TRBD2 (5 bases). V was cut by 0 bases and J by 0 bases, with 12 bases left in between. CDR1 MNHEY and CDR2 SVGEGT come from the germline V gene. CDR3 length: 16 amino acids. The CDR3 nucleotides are TGTGCCAGCAGTTACTCGCAGAGGGTGGGCTCCTACGAGCAGTACTTC. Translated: CASSYSQRVGSYEQYF.

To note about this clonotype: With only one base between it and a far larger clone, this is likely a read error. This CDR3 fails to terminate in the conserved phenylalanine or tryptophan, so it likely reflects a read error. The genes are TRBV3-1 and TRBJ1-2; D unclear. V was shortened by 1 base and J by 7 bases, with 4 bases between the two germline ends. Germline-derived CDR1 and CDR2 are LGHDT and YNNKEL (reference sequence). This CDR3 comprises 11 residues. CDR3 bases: TGTGCCAGCAGCCAAGTAGGTGGCTACACCTAC. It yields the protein CASSQVGGYTY.

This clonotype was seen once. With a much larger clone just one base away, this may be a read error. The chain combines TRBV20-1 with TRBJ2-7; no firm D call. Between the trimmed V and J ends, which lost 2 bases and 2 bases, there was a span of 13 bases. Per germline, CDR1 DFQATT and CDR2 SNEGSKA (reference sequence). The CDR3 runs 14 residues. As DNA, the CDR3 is TGCAGTGCTAGACCCCCGGGCAGGCCCTACGAGCAGTACTTC. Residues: CSARPPGRPYEQYF.

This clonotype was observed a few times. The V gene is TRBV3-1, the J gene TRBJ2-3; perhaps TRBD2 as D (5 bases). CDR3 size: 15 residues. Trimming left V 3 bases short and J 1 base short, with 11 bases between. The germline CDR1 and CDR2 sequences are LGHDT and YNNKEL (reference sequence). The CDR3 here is CASSQRWTRTDTQYF. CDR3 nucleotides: TGTGCCAGCAGCCAGCGATGGACTCGCACAGATACGCAGTATTTT.

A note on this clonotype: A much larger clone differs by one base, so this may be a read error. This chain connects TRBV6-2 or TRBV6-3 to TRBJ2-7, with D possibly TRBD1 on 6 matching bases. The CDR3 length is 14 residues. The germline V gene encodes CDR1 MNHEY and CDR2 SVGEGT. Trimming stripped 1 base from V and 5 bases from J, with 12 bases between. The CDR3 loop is CASSYLDSANEQYF. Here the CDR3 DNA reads TGTGCCAGCAGTTACTTGGACAGCGCCAACGAGCAGTACTTC.

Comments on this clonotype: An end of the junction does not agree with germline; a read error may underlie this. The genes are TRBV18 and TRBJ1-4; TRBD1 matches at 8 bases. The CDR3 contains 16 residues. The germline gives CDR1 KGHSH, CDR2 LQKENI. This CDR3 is CVSSPSIGQGNEKLFF. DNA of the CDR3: TGTGTCAGCTCACCAAGTATCGGACAGGGTAATGAAAAACTGTTTTTT.

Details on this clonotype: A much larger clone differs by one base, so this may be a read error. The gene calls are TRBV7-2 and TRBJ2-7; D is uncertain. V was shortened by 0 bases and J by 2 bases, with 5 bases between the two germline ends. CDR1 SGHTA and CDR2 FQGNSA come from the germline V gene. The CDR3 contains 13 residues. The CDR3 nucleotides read TGTGCCAGCAGCTTAGCGATGACCTACGAGCAGTACTTC. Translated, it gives CASSLAMTYEQYF.

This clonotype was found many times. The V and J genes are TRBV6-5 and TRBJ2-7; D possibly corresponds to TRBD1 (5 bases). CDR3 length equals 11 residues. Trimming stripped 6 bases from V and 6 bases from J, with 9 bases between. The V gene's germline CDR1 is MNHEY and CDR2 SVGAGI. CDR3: CASRRQFEQYF. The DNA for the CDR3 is TGTGCCAGCAGACGACAGTTCGAGCAGTACTTC.

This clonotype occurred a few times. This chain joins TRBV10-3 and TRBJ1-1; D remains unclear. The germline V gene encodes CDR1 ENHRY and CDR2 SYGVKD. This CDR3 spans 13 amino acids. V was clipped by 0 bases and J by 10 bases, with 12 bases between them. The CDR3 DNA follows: TGTGCCATCAGTGAGTCCCAATTCGGAGGAGCTTTCTTT. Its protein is CAISESQFGGAFF.

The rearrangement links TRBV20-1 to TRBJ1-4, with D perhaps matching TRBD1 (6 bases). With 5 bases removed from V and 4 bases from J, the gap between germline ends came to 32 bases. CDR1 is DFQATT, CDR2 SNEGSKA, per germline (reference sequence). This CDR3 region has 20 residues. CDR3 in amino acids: CSAPRFRAGVIEAVNEKLFF. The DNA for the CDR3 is TGCAGTGCTCCTAGATTCAGGGCAGGGGTAATTGAGGCCGTTAATGAAAAACTGTTTTTT.

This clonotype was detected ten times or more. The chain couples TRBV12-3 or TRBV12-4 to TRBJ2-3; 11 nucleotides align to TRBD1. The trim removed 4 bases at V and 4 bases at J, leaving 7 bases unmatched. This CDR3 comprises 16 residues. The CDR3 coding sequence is TGTGCCAGCAGTTCCTGGACAGGGGGCCGTCCAGATACGCAGTATTTT. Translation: CASSSWTGGRPDTQYF.